This TCR beta chain was identified during a study of blood T cell repertoires in COVID-19. Study-wide background: Donors in the United States, Italy and Spain gave samples during acute or convalescent COVID-19.

Only in-frame clones appear in the TCRdb table, and some are missing; sequencing was by immunoSEQ multiplex PCR. This table holds under 350,000 clones, 70% to 90% found once. The CDR3 has 17 amino acids. V lost 0 bases to trimming and J lost 7 bases; unmatched junction nucleotides: 9. The germline gives CDR1 LGHDT, CDR2 YNNKEL (reference sequence). The sequence came from a man in his 70s with acute or convalescent COVID-19. This sequence joins TRBV3-1 (or the pseudogene TRBV3-2) and TRBJ1-6; 7 bases fit TRBD1. Sequenced material: peripheral blood. The DNA for the CDR3 is TGTGCCAGCAGCCAAGATCTGATAGGGGGCCTAAATTCACCCCTCCACTTT. Its protein product is CASSQDLIGGLNSPLHF.